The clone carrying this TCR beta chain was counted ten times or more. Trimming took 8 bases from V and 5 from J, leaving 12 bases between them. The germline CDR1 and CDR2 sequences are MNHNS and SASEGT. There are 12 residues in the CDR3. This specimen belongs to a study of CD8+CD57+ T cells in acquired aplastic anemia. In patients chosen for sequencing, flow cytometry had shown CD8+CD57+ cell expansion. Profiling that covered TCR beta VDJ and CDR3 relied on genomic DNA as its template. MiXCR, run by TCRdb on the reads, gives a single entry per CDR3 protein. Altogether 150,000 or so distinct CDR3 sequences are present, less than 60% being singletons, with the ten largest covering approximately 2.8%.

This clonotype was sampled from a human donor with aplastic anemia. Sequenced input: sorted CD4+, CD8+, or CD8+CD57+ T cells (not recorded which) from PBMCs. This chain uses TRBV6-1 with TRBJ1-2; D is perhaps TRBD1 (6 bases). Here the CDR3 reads CASGARGYGYTF. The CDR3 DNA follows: TGTGCCAGCGGCGCCAGGGGTTATGGCTACACCTTC.